These 20 T cell receptor beta chains originate from one sample sequenced in a study of cytomegalovirus exposure and HLA in healthy donors. The PCR had 60 Vbeta and 13 Jbeta primers. Generated by immunoSEQ multiplex PCR, the TCRdb table keeps only in-frame clones and is missing some. Of 150,000 to 200,000 clones detected, around 77% appear once; the ten largest clones hold about 1.5%. The sample comprised PBMCs. These receptors came from a woman aged 25 to 45 in good health and CMV-seronegative.

The V and J genes are TRBV4-2 and TRBJ1-1; D gene unclear. Looked up from germline, CDR1 is LGHNA and CDR2 is YNFKEQ. This CDR3 is built from 15 residues. The V end lost 0 bases, the J end lost 8 bases, and 16 bases lay between the germline ends. The CDR3 here is CASSQDPTRGGEAFF. The DNA for the CDR3 is TGTGCCAGCAGCCAAGATCCCACCCGTGGAGGAGAAGCTTTCTTT.

The chain recombines TRBV18 with TRBJ2-3, with D hard to call. V was cut by 1 base and J by 2 bases, with 7 bases left in between. The CDR3 has 14 residues. The germline V gene encodes CDR1 KGHSH and CDR2 LQKENI. The CDR3 coding sequence is TGTGCCAGCTCACCACTGAGTAACACAGATACGCAGTATTTT. This translates into CASSPLSNTDTQYF. Drawing the rest from reference TRBV18 and TRBJ2-3, the complete variable domain is NAGVMQNPRHLVRRRGQEARLRCSPMKGHSHVYWYRQLPEEGLKFMVYLQKENIIDESGMPKERFSAEFPKEGPSILRIQQVVRGDSAAYFCASSPLSNTDTQYFGPGTRLTVL.

The gene calls are TRBV7-8 and TRBJ1-2; 7 bases map to TRBD1. This CDR3 region has 14 residues. Trimming cost V 6 bases and J 4 bases; bases outside gene matches: 8. Per germline, CDR1 SGHVS and CDR2 FQNEAQ. CDR3 in DNA: TGTGCCAGCAGTGCGGGACAGCAGCGCTATGGCTACACCTTC. Amino acids: CASSAGQQRYGYTF.

The chain is built from TRBV7-2 and TRBJ1-2; 9 bases agree with TRBD1. J gave up 7 bases and V 1 base, and 7 bases lay outside the gene matches. The CDR3 totals 15 residues. Germline V gives CDR1 SGHTA, CDR2 FQGNSA. DNA for the CDR3: TGTGCCAGCAGCTTAGGTGGACAGGGGTCGGGTGGCTACACCTTC. Translating it yields CASSLGGQGSGGYTF.

This chain joins TRBV27 and TRBJ2-6; D gene unclear. Germline CDR1 MNHEY, CDR2 SMNVEV (reference sequence). The CDR3 runs 14 residues. The V end lost 3 bases, the J end lost 4 bases, and 7 bases lay between the germline ends. The CDR3 region is CASSFATGANVLTF. In DNA, the CDR3 is TGTGCCAGCAGTTTTGCAACAGGGGCCAACGTCCTGACTTTC.

This clone came up a few times. The chain recombines TRBV7-9 with TRBJ2-3, with 11 bases fitting TRBD2. Germline V CDR1 and CDR2: SEHNR, FQNEAQ (reference sequence). The CDR3 extends over 16 amino acids. The V and J ends lost 1 base and 2 bases, in that order; junction bases with no gene match: 2. The CDR3 DNA is TGTGCCAGCAGCTTAGGACTAGCGGGGCTCACAGATACGCAGTATTTT. This sequence encodes CASSLGLAGLTDTQYF.

Only one count was recorded for this clone. The V call is TRBV10-1, the J call TRBJ1-2, with 7 nucleotides matching TRBD1. V was clipped by 3 bases and J by 6 bases; unmatched bases: 4. The CDR3 has 13 amino acids. Germline-derived CDR1 and CDR2 are WNHNN and SYGVQD (reference sequence). CDR3 amino acids: CASSDSTGHGYTF. CDR3 nucleotide sequence: TGCGCCAGCAGTGATTCGACAGGGCATGGCTACACCTTC.

This chain uses TRBV2 with TRBJ1-4; D is perhaps TRBD1 (5 bases). Germline V gene lookup returns CDR1 SNHLY and CDR2 FYNNEI. CDR3 length equals 13 residues. Deletions cut 10 bases from V and 6 bases from J, with 15 bases between. For the CDR3, the DNA is TGTGCCAACAGGCAAAATACTGATGAAAAACTGTTTTTT. This gives the protein CANRQNTDEKLFF.

The CDR3 DNA reads TGTGCCAGCTCACAAAGGACTAGCGGGAGGTCGGACAATGAGCAGTTCTTC. As protein: CASSQRTSGRSDNEQFF. V is TRBV18 and J is TRBJ2-1; 14 bases fit TRBD2. Trimming took 4 bases from V and 5 from J; bases not matched to a gene: 7. Germline V CDR1 and CDR2: KGHSH, LQKENI. The CDR3 is 17 amino acids.

This clone was seen a handful of times. Germline is not matched at one junction end, which may reflect a read error. The rearrangement uses TRBV13 and TRBJ2-2; D possibly corresponds to TRBD2 (6 bases). Germline lookup yields CDR1 PRHDT and CDR2 FYEKMQ (reference sequence). This CDR3 has 13 amino acids. The CDR3 loop is CASSVGRTGELFF. The CDR3 DNA reads TGTGCCAGCAGCGTAGGGAGGACCGGGGAGCTGTTTTTT.

V and J are TRBV7-6 and TRBJ2-1; D remains ambiguous. The germline V gene has CDR1 SGHVS and CDR2 FNYEAQ. This CDR3 region has 17 residues. V shed 5 bases and J shed 0 bases, with 17 bases lying between them. CDR3 region: CASSPPLGYSSYNEQFF. Written as DNA, the CDR3 is TGTGCCAGCAGCCCCCCCCTAGGCTATAGCTCCTACAATGAGCAGTTCTTC.

The chain carries TRBV5-1 and TRBJ2-1; D is undetermined. The CDR3 is 11 amino acids. V lost 2 bases and J lost 8, with 5 bases in between. Germline lookup yields CDR1 SGHRS and CDR2 YFSETQ. The CDR3 loop reads CASSFRDEQFF. The CDR3 DNA reads TGCGCCAGCAGCTTTCGGGATGAGCAGTTCTTC.

The gene calls are TRBV18 and TRBJ1-4; 12 bases fit TRBD1. Germline V gene data show CDR1 as KGHSH and CDR2 as LQKENI. The CDR3 covers 16 residues. Trimming at V came to 6 bases and at J to 2 bases, leaving 4 bases not matched to a gene. The CDR3: CASSRDRGLTNEKLFF. The CDR3 DNA follows: TGTGCCAGCTCCCGGGACAGGGGGCTTACTAATGAAAAACTGTTTTTT.

The chain combines TRBV13 with TRBJ2-7; D might be TRBD2 (7 bases). V was shortened by 9 bases and J by 3 bases, with 12 bases between the two germline ends. CDR3 length: 12 amino acids. The germline gives CDR1 PRHDT, CDR2 FYEKMQ (reference sequence). The CDR3: CASRGGGYEQYF. In DNA, the CDR3 is TGTGCCAGTAGGGGAGGGGGCTACGAGCAGTACTTC.

The V and J genes are TRBV15 and TRBJ1-6, with 10 bases fitting TRBD1. V was clipped by 5 bases and J by 14 bases; unmatched bases: 6. The V gene's germline CDR1 is LNHNV and CDR2 YYDKDF (reference sequence). This CDR3 region has 13 residues. CDR3 nucleotides: TGTGCCACCAGCGAGACAGGGGGCGCGACCCTCCACTTT. As protein: CATSETGGATLHF.

The chain has TRBV5-1 and TRBJ2-1; 8 positions match TRBD2. The junction had 2 bases not matched to a gene; V was cut back by 2 bases and J by 4 bases. The CDR3 totals 14 residues. CDR1 and CDR2 (germline): SGHRS, YFSETQ. The CDR3 DNA sequence: TGCGCCAGCAGCTTCACTAGCGGTTACAATGAGCAGTTCTTC. This gives the protein CASSFTSGYNEQFF.

In the case of this clone: A read error may produce the germline difference seen at one junction end. This chain links TRBV27 with TRBJ2-7, with 11 positions matching TRBD1. Germline lookup yields CDR1 MNHEY and CDR2 SMNVEV (reference sequence). The CDR3 consists of 16 residues. The CDR3 DNA reads TGTGCCAGCAGTATATCCGGGACAGGGGGGTCCTACGAGCAGTACTTC. Its translation is CASSISGTGGSYEQYF.

This clone was seen once. V is TRBV10-1 and J is TRBJ2-1; 11 nucleotides line up with TRBD2. This CDR3 spans 14 amino acids. Germline V lookup: CDR1 WNHNN, CDR2 SYGVQD (reference sequence). Unmatched junction bases numbered 6, after V lost 8 bases and J lost 6 bases. The CDR3 region is CASGTSGRFNEQFF. For the CDR3, the DNA is TGCGCCAGCGGGACTAGCGGACGCTTCAATGAGCAGTTCTTC.

This clone is a singleton in its sample. V is TRBV10-3 and J is TRBJ2-3, with D maybe TRBD1 (6 bases). Germline assignment: CDR1 ENHRY and CDR2 SYGVKD. Trimming cost V 6 bases and J 1 base, with 14 bases left between them. There are 15 residues in the CDR3. The CDR3 sequence is CAISPDRGGTDTQYF. In DNA form, the CDR3 reads TGTGCCATCAGCCCGGACAGAGGAGGCACAGATACGCAGTATTTT.

This clone was counted between two and nine times. The gene calls are TRBV19 and TRBJ2-3, with 10 bases aligning to TRBD2. Germline V gene sequence: CDR1 LNHDA, CDR2 SQIVND (reference sequence). J gave up 1 base and V 5 bases, and 3 bases lay outside the gene matches. The CDR3 sequence is 15 residues long. CDR3 sequence: CASSPGLAGTDTQYF. CDR3 DNA: TGTGCCAGTAGTCCTGGACTAGCGGGCACAGATACGCAGTATTTT.